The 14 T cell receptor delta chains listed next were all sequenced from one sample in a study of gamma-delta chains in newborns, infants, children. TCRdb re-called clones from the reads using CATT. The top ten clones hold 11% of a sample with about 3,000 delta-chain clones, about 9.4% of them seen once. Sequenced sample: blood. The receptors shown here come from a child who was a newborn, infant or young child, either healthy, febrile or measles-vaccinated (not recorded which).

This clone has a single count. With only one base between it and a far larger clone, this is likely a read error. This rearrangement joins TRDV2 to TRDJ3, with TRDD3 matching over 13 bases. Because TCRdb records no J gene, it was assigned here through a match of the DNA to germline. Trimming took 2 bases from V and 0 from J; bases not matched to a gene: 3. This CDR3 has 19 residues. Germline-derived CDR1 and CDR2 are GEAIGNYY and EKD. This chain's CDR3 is CACDRLGDTSSWDTRQMFF. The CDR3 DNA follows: TGTGCCTGTGACAGACTGGGGGATACGAGCTCCTGGGACACCCGACAGATGTTTTTC.

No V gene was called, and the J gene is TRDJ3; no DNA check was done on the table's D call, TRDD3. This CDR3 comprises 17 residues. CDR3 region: CATALGPSSWATRQMFF. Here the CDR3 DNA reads TGTGCCACCGCCCTGGGGCCCAGCTCCTGGGCCACCCGACAGATGTTTTTC.

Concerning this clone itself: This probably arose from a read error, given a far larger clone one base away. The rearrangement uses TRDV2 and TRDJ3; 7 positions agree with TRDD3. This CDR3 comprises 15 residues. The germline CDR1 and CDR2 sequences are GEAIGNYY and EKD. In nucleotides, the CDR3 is TGTGCCTGTGACACGGGATACTGGGGCACCCGACAGATGTTTTTC. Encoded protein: CACDTGYWGTRQMFF.

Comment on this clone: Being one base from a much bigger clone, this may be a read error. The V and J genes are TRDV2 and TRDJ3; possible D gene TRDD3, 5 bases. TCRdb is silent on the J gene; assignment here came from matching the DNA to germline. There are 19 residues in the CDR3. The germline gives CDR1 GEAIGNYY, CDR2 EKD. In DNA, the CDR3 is TGTGCCCGTGACACCGTTCGGGGGGTGAGCTCCTGGGACACCCGACAGATGTTTTTC. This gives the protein CARDTVRGVSSWDTRQMFF.

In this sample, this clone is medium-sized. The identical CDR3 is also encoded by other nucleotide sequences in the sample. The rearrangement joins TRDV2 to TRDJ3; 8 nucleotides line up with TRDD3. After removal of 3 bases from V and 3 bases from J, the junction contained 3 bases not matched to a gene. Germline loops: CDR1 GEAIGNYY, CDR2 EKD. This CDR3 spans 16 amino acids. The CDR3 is CACDGTGGWDTRQMFF. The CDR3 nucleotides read TGTGCCTGTGACGGTACTGGGGGCTGGGACACCCGACAGATGTTTTTC.

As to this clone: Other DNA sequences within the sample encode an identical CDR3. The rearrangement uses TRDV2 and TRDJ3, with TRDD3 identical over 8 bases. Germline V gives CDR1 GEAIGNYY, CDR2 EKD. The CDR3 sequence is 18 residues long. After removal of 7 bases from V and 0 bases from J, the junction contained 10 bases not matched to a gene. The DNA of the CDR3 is TGTGCCTGCGACCTTACTGGGGGTTACTCCTGGGACACCCGACAGATGTTTTTC. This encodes CACDLTGGYSWDTRQMFF.

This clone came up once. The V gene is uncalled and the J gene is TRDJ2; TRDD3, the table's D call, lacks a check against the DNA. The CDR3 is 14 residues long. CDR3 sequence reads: CATMWGSLTSPLFF. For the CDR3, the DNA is TGTGCCACCATGTGGGGGTCCCTGACATCCCCACTCTTTTTT.

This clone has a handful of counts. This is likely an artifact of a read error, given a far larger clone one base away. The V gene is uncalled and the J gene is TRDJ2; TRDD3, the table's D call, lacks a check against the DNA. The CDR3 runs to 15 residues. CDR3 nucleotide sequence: TGTGCCTGTGACACCGGGGGATTCCCGGCAGCACACCTCTTCTTT. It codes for CACDTGGFPAAHLFF.

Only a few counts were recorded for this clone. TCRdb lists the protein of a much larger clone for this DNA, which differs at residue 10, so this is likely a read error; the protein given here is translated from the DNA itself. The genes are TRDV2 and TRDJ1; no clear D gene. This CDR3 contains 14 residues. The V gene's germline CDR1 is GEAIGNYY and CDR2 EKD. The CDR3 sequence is CACDRVGYTGKLIF. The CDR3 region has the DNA TGTGCCTGTGACAGAGTCGGTTACACCGGTAAACTCATCTTT.

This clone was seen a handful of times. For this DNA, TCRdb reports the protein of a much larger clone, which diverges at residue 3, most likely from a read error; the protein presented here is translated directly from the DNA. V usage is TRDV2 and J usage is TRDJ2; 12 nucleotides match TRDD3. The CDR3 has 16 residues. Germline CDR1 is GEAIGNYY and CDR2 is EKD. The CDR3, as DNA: TGTGCCCGTGATTTTCTGGGGGATACGGTGACAGCACAACTCTTCTTT. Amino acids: CARDFLGDTVTAQLFF.

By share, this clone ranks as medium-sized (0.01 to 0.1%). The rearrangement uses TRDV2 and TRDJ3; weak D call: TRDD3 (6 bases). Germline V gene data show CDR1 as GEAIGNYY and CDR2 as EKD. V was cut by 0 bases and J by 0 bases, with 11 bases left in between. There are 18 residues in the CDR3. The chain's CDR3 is CACDTWGPHSWDTRQMFF. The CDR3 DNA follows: TGTGCCTGTGACACCTGGGGGCCCCACTCCTGGGACACCCGACAGATGTTTTTC.

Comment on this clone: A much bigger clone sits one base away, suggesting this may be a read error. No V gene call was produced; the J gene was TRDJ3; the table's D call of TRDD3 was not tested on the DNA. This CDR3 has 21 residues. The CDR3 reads CACDSWGIHDSSSWDTRQMFF. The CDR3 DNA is TGTGCCTGTGACTCCTGGGGGATACACGATTCCAGCTCCTGGGACACCCGGCAGATGTTTTTC.

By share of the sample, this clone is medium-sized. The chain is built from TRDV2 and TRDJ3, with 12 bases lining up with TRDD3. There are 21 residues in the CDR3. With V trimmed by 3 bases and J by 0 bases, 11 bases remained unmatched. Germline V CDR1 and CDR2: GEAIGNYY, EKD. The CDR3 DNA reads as TGTGCCTGTGACCACCTACTGGGGGATACTCACCGCTCCTGGGACACCCGACAGATGTTTTTC. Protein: CACDHLLGDTHRSWDTRQMFF.

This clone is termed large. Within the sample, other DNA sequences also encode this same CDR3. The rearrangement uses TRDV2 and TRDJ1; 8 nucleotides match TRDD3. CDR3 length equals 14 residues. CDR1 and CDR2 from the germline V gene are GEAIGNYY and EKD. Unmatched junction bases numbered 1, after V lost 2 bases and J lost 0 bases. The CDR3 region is CACDKLGDTDKLIF. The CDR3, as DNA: TGTGCCTGTGACAAACTGGGGGACACCGATAAACTCATCTTT.